This T cell receptor beta chain was profiled in a study of T cell responses to AZD1222 COVID-19 vaccine. The V segment lost 8 bases and the J segment 8 bases; nucleotides outside the gene matches: 11. Germline V gene lookup returns CDR1 SNHLY and CDR2 FYNNEI. This CDR3 contains 15 residues. Libraries were prepared by immunoSEQ multiplex PCR; TCRdb keeps only in-frame clonotypes and omits some of them. Seen here are roughly 120,000 clones, around 83% observed once, and the top ten hold around 17%. The chain employs TRBV2 and TRBJ2-1; 11 bases are shared with TRBD2. The receptor comes from an adult who received the AZD1222 COVID-19 vaccine. Sequenced here: peripheral blood, sampled 28 days after the second AZD1222 dose. The CDR3 DNA reads as TGTGCCAGCCTTATAGCGGGAGGGCCGGCGCATGAGCAGTTCTTC. As protein: CASLIAGGPAHEQFF.